Here is one T cell receptor beta chain with its context. TCR beta libraries were built with iRepertoire HTBI primers and Arm-PCR of CDR3 regions. TCRdb reanalysed the multiplex PCR reads using MiXCR and keeps one entry per CDR3 protein. Of about 540,000 distinct CDR3 sequences listed, about 13% are singletons. This entry belongs to a study of regulatory T cells in long-lasting Graves disease. Noted time point: newly diagnosed GD, antithyroid drugs for less than 3 months. PBMC RNA was the source of the TCR library. This CDR3 contains 14 residues. V lost 7 bases to trimming and J lost 0 bases, with 10 bases between them. Germline V CDR1 and CDR2: SNHLY, FYNNEI. In addition, the sample was reused for a study of T cells in Graves' hyperthyroidism and ophthalmopathy.

This clonotype originated in a man aged 25-45 years with Graves disease. Source: peripheral blood mononuclear cells (PBMCs), taken at new diagnosis, from a patient treated with antithyroid drugs. J is TRBJ1-3 and V is TRBV2; no firm D call. Here the CDR3 DNA reads TGTGCCAGCAAAGCGGCGATCTCTGGAAACACCATATATTTT. Its translation: CASKAAISGNTIYF.